This note documents a single T cell receptor beta chain sequence. Its target is not known. This record comes from a study of blood T cells in healthy people across ages. General study findings and limits: Naive T cell percentage strongly correlated with TCR beta diversity.

The use of a sample-barcoded 5' primer and a J-beta primer mix characterized a second PCR of roughly 6 to 11 cycles. TCRdb reanalysed the 5' RACE reads using MiXCR and keeps one entry per CDR3 protein. The data show hundreds of thousands of distinct CDR3 sequences, about 47% seen once. Deletions cut 0 bases from V and 10 bases from J, with 11 bases between. Germline V gene data show CDR1 as SGHRS and CDR2 as YFSETQ. This CDR3 spans 13 amino acids. This chain links TRBV5-1 with TRBJ2-1, with no clear D. The clonotype comes from an elderly man in good health. Input material: blood. The CDR3 here is CASSLAAQWEQFF. The CDR3 DNA sequence: TGCGCCAGCAGCTTGGCCGCTCAATGGGAGCAGTTCTTC.